The 18 T cell receptor beta chains below were found in one sample sequenced in a study of metastatic and nonmetastatic thyroid tumors. MiXCR re-clonotyped the PCR reads for TCRdb. The table lists around 35,000 clones, around 15% of them singletons, with approximately 5% in the top ten. Thyroid surgery had not been preceded by any treatment in any patient. What was sequenced was blood. Receptors originate from a female donor with papillary thyroid cancer or a benign thyroid nodule (not recorded which). Some clones in this sample may be carry-over from other donors' samples.

The chain uses TRBV20-1 and TRBJ2-7, with 8 bases aligning to TRBD1. The junction had 11 bases not matched to a gene; V was cut back by 3 bases and J by 7 bases. Germline CDR1 is DFQATT and CDR2 is SNEGSKA (reference sequence). The CDR3 extends over 14 amino acids. CDR3 DNA sequence: TGCAGTGCTAGTGGGGAGACAGGGGAAAAAGAGCAGTACTTC. Protein product: CSASGETGEKEQYF.

This clone rates as large (0.1 to 1%). The chain has TRBV19 and TRBJ1-5; possibly TRBD1 for D (6 bases). V lost 2 bases, J lost 5 bases, and 13 bases lay in between. The CDR3 is made up of 15 amino acids. Germline V lookup: CDR1 LNHDA, CDR2 SQIVND (reference sequence). CDR3 sequence (DNA): TGTGCCAGTAGTATAAACAGGGTTCACGATCAGCCCCAGCATTTT. Translated: CASSINRVHDQPQHF.

This clone was seen many times. This chain links TRBV28 with TRBJ1-2; TRBD1 matches 10 bases. The CDR3 has 14 amino acids. Germline V gives CDR1 MDHEN, CDR2 SYDVKM. The V and J ends lost 5 bases and 7 bases, in that order; junction bases with no gene match: 7. CDR3 nucleotides: TGTGCCAGCAGTCCCCCGACAGGGGGCTTTGGCTACACCTTC. Encoded protein: CASSPPTGGFGYTF.

This clone was found many times. The rearrangement links TRBV20-1 to TRBJ2-7; possibly TRBD2 for D (5 bases). The CDR3 consists of 12 residues. Trimming cost V 5 bases and J 5 bases, with 13 bases left between them. Germline CDR1 DFQATT, CDR2 SNEGSKA (reference sequence). CDR3 region: CSAGREPHEQYF. The CDR3 coding sequence is TGCAGTGCTGGACGGGAACCGCACGAGCAGTACTTC.

This clone was seen many times. Other DNA sequences of this sample code for an identical CDR3. The chain is built from TRBV10-2 and TRBJ1-4, with unresolved D. V lost 7 bases, J lost 7 bases, and 7 bases lay in between. This CDR3 is 11 amino acids long. Germline-derived CDR1 and CDR2 are WSHSY and SAAADI. This CDR3 reads CASTPGEKLFF. The CDR3 nucleotides are TGCGCCAGCACACCGGGTGAAAAACTGTTTTTT.

The rearrangement uses TRBV5-4 and TRBJ1-1; 8 nucleotides agree with TRBD1. CDR3 length equals 16 residues. The ends lost 0 bases at V and 0 bases at J; junction bases unmatched: 4. CDR1 is SGHNT and CDR2 is YYREEE in the germline V gene (reference sequence). The CDR3: CASSLGETGVNTEAFF. CDR3 bases: TGTGCCAGCAGCTTGGGGGAGACAGGGGTGAACACTGAAGCTTTCTTT.

This clone occurred many times. The rearrangement joins TRBV9 to TRBJ2-2, with D tentatively TRBD1 or TRBD2 (5 bases each). V dropped 4 bases and J dropped 3 bases, with 13 bases sitting between them. The CDR3 consists of 15 residues. CDR1 and CDR2 (germline): SGDLS, YYNGEE. CDR3 region: CASSPSGTYTGELFF. For the CDR3, the DNA is TGTGCCAGCAGCCCCTCCGGGACCTACACCGGGGAGCTGTTTTTT.

This clone was recorded many times. V gene TRBV28 combines with J gene TRBJ1-3; no definite D call. This CDR3 is built from 13 residues. CDR1 MDHEN and CDR2 SYDVKM come from the germline V gene. V lost 3 bases to trimming and J lost 3 bases, with 6 bases between them. This CDR3 is CASSLVGGNTIYF. CDR3 sequence (DNA): TGTGCCAGCAGTTTGGTGGGTGGAAACACCATATATTTT.

By its share, this clone is medium-sized. This chain joins TRBV20-1 and TRBJ2-7; the D is unclear. Germline loops: CDR1 DFQATT, CDR2 SNEGSKA (reference sequence). Trimming left V 1 base short and J 3 bases short, with 4 bases between. CDR3 length: 11 amino acids. The CDR3 spells CSARASYEQYF. The CDR3 DNA sequence: TGCAGTGCTAGAGCGAGCTACGAGCAGTACTTC.

The rearrangement links TRBV5-1 to TRBJ1-2; D is unclear. Trimming cost V 5 bases and J 8 bases, with 16 bases left between them. This CDR3 contains 13 residues. CDR1 SGHRS and CDR2 YFSETQ come from the germline V gene. In DNA form, the CDR3 reads TGCGCCAGCAGTCAGGACTCCGCTGGAGGCTACACCTTC. As protein: CASSQDSAGGYTF.

This clone was detected many times. The chain combines TRBV6-2 or TRBV6-3 with TRBJ1-6; D possibly corresponds to TRBD1 (5 bases). Deletions cut 6 bases from V and 5 bases from J, with 11 bases between. Germline V gives CDR1 MNHEY, CDR2 SVGEGT. The CDR3 sequence is 14 residues long. The CDR3 DNA reads TGTGCCAGCAGCCCCGGGACGGATAATTCACCCCTCCACTTT. This translates into CASSPGTDNSPLHF.

The chain has TRBV10-3 and TRBJ2-1, with a possible D match to TRBD1 (6 bases). V lost 3 bases and J 3 bases, leaving 18 bases between the germline ends. The CDR3 is 17 amino acids. The germline gives CDR1 ENHRY, CDR2 SYGVKD. This chain's CDR3 is CAISDRPVQGFYNEQFF. Written as DNA, the CDR3 is TGTGCCATCAGTGACCGCCCGGTACAGGGTTTCTACAATGAGCAGTTCTTC.

This clone has at least ten counts. V and J are TRBV11-2 and TRBJ2-7; D is uncertain. CDR1 is SGHAT, CDR2 FQNNGV, per germline. V dropped 7 bases and J dropped 6 bases, with 16 bases sitting between them. The CDR3 totals 13 residues. The CDR3 loop is CASTPQSLGEQYF. CDR3 coding DNA: TGTGCCAGCACCCCTCAGAGTCTCGGCGAGCAGTACTTC.

The chain links TRBV5-4 to TRBJ1-5; maybe TRBD1 (5 bases). CDR1 SGHNT and CDR2 YYREEE come from the germline V gene (reference sequence). With 3 bases removed from V and 3 bases from J, the gap between germline ends came to 7 bases. CDR3 size: 13 residues. As DNA, the CDR3 is TGTGCCAGCAGCTATGGGACCAATCAGCCCCAGCATTTT. It specifies CASSYGTNQPQHF.

This clone was counted a few times. It may be a read error: a sequence one base away is much more abundant. The V call is TRBV29-1, the J call TRBJ2-2; no definite D call. Germline V gene data show CDR1 as SQVTM and CDR2 as ANQGSEA. The V end was cut by 2 bases, the J end by 5 bases, with 6 bases between. CDR3 length: 12 amino acids. This chain's CDR3 is CSVELFTGELFF. CDR3 coding DNA: TGCAGCGTTGAACTCTTTACCGGGGAGCTGTTTTTT.

The genes are TRBV5-1 and TRBJ2-2, with 7 bases fitting TRBD1. Germline loops: CDR1 SGHRS, CDR2 YFSETQ. The CDR3 sequence is 16 residues long. Unmatched junction bases numbered 12, after V lost 6 bases and J lost 4 bases. The CDR3 coding sequence is TGCGCCAGCACCTACACGGGACAGTTATTCACCGGGGAGCTGTTTTTT. This encodes CASTYTGQLFTGELFF.

This clone showed up many times. The gene calls are TRBV11-2 and TRBJ2-4; the D is unclear. The CDR3 length is 13 residues. Trimming removed 0 bases from V and 9 bases from J, with 9 bases in between. CDR1 is SGHAT and CDR2 is FQNNGV in the germline V gene. CDR3: CASSLETGSIQYF. CDR3 DNA sequence: TGTGCCAGCAGCTTAGAAACCGGGTCCATTCAGTACTTC.

This clone was seen more than once but under ten times. A read error may produce the germline difference seen at one junction end. The genes are TRBV6-1 and TRBJ1-6; D perhaps matches TRBD1 (5 bases). CDR1 MNHNS and CDR2 SASEGT come from the germline V gene. The CDR3 has 14 amino acids. CDR3 amino acids: CASSEGKGVSPLNF. CDR3 DNA: TGTGCCAGCAGTGAAGGGAAAGGGGTTTCACCCCTCAACTTT.